The clone carrying this TCR beta chain turned up a few times. Its antigen is still unknown. The CDR3 is 12 amino acids. The ends were cut back, 5 bases at V and 3 bases at J, with 8 bases in the middle. Germline CDR1 SGHTA, CDR2 FQGNSA. Reverse transcribing all isolated RNA meant expressed TCRB transcripts were sequenced. The repertoire was sequenced with immunoSEQ multiplex PCR; TCRdb's copy has only in-frame clones and lacks some. The data contain 300,000 to 350,000 clones, roughly 14% of them singletons. The data are from a study of beta chain features in type 1 diabetes. Study-level points and caveats: Researchers report that Type 1 diabetes patients had moderately but significantly shorter TCRB CDR3s across all four CD4+ subsets.

Cells sorted by CD45RO/CCR7/CD25/CD127/CD95/CD27 comprised CD4+ naive, central memory, regulatory and stem cell-like memory cells. The TCR sequence derives from a woman aged 18 to 35 with type 1 diabetes. The genes are TRBV7-2 and TRBJ2-7, with unresolved D. Source material: naive CD4+ T cells from blood. CDR3 DNA sequence: TGTGCCAGCAGCCTCCTTAACTACGAGCAGTACTTC. Translation: CASSLLNYEQYF.